This T cell receptor beta chain was documented in a study of OX40 agonist ivuxolimab in advanced cancers. Study-level findings and limits: CD8+ T cells (on average) carried more expanded clones than CD4+ T cells.

CDR3 length: 15 residues. CDR1 and CDR2 (germline): MNHEY, SVGAGI. The ends lost 6 bases at V and 4 bases at J; junction bases unmatched: 9. Only in-frame clones appear in the TCRdb table, and some are missing; sequencing was by immunoSEQ multiplex PCR. Here the sample spans 60,000 or so clones, about 82% being singletons. Remarks on this clone: Its cognate antigen is unknown.

The material was CD4+ or CD8+ T cells sorted from blood, obtained in a trial of the OX40 agonist ivuxolimab. J is TRBJ1-5 and V is TRBV6-5; the match to TRBD1 covers 7 bases. The sequence was obtained from an adult with an advanced solid tumor such as melanoma, head and neck, liver or kidney cancer. The CDR3 sequence: CASRPPGGPNQPQHF. For the CDR3, the DNA is TGTGCCAGCAGACCCCCAGGGGGTCCTAATCAGCCCCAGCATTTT.